This T cell receptor (beta chain) derives from a study of cytomegalovirus exposure and HLA in healthy donors. On the study more broadly: Clustering assigned over 70% of the approximately 430 genotyped donors to the Caucasian-associated ancestry cluster.

It was with 60 Vbeta and 13 Jbeta primers that the PCR ran. The assay was immunoSEQ multiplex PCR, and TCRdb's table has in-frame clones only and misses some. The table has 130,000 or so clones, about 80% seen once; the top ten hold roughly 10%. This clone was recorded once. Its antigen is unidentified. Regarding the study as a whole: Cytomegalovirus-associated status was assigned to some 160 TCR beta chains. It was likely that a cluster of highly shared sequence variants was a sequencing artifact. It was confirmed in vitro that three of the CMV-associated chains were specific for CMV antigens.

The V segment lost 1 base and the J segment 1 base; nucleotides outside the gene matches: 7. CDR3 length equals 16 residues. Germline values: CDR1 SGHVS, CDR2 FQNEAQ. The chain couples TRBV7-8 to TRBJ2-7, with 7 bases fitting TRBD2. The material sequenced was PBMCs. The sequence derives from a woman in her forties or fifties in good health and CMV-seropositive. The CDR3 region has the DNA TGTGCCAGCAGCTTAGGTGGACTAGACATTTCCTACGAGCAGTACTTC. As protein: CASSLGGLDISYEQYF.